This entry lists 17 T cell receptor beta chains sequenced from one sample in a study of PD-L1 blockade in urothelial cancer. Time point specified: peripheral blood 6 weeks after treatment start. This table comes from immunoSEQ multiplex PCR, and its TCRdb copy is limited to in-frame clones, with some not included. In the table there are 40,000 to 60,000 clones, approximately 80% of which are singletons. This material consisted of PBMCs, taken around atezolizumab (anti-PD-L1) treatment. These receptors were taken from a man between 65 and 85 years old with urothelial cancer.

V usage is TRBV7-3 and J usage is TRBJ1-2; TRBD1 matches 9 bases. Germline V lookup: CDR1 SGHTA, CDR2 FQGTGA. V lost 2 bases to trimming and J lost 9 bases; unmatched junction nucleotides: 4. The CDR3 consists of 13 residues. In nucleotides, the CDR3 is TGTGCCAGCAGCTTAGGACAGGGGACGAGCTACACCTTC. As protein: CASSLGQGTSYTF.

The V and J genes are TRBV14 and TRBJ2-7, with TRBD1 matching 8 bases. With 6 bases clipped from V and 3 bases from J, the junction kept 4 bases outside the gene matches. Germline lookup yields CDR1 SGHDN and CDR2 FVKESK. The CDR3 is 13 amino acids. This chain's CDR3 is CASRPTGDYEQYF. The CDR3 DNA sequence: TGTGCCAGCAGGCCGACAGGGGACTACGAGCAGTACTTC.

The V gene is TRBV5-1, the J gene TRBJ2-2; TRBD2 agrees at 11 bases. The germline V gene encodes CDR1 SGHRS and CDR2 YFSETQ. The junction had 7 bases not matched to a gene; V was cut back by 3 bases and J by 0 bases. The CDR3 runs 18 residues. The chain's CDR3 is CASSYSSGRPSNTGELFF. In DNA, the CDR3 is TGCGCCAGCAGCTACTCTAGCGGGAGGCCCTCGAACACCGGGGAGCTGTTTTTT.

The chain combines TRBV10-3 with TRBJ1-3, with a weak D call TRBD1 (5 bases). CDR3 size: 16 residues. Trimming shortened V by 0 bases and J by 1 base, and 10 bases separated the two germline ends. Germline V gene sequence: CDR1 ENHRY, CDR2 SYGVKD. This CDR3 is CAISESIGGSGNTIYF. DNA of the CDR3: TGTGCCATCAGTGAGTCGATTGGGGGGTCTGGAAACACCATATATTTT.

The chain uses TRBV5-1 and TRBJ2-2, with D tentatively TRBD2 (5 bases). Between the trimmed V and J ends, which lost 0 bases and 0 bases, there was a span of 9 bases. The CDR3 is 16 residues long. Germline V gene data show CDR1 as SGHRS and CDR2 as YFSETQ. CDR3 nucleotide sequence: TGCGCCAGCAGCTTGGCCGGGGTCGCGAACACCGGGGAGCTGTTTTTT. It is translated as CASSLAGVANTGELFF.

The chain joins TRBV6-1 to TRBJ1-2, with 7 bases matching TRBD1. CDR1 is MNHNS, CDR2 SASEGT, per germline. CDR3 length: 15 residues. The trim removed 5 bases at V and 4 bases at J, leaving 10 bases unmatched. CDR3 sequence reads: CASSLRTGGSYGYTF. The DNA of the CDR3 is TGTGCCAGCAGTTTAAGGACAGGCGGTTCCTATGGCTACACCTTC.

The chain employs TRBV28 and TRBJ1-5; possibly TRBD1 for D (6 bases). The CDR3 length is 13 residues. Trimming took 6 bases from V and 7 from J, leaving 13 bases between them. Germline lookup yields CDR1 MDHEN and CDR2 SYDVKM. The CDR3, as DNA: TGTGCCAGCAGATCTCAGGGGTACCAGCCCCAGCATTTT. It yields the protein CASRSQGYQPQHF. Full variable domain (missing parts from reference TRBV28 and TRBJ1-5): DVKVTQSSRYLVKRTGEKVFLECVQDMDHENMFWYRQDPGLGLRLIYFSYDVKMKEKGDIPEGYSVSREKKERFSLILESASTNQTSMYLCASRSQGYQPQHFGDGTRLSIL.

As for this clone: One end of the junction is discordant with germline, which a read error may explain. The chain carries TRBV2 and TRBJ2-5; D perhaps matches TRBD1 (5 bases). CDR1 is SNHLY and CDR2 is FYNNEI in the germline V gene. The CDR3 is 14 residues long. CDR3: CASREQVNQETQYF. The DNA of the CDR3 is TGTGCCAGCCGTGAACAGGTTAACCAAGAGACCCAGTACTTC.

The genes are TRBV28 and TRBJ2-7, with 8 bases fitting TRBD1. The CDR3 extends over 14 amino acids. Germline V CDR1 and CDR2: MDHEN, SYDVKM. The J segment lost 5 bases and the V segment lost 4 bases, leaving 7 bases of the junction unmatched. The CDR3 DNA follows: TGTGCCAGCAGTTCCCGGACAGGGTACCACGAGCAGTACTTC. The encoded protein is CASSSRTGYHEQYF.

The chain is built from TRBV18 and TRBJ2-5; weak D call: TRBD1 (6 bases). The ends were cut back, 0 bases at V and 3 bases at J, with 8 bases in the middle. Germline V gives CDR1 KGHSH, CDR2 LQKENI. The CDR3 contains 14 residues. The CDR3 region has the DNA TGTGCCAGCTCACCACCGACAGGAAAAGAGACCCAGTACTTC. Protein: CASSPPTGKETQYF.

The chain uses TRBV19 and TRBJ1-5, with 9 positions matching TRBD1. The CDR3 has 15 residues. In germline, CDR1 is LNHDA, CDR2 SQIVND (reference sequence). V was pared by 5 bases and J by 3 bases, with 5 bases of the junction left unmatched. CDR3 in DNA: TGTGCCAGTAGTGTACAGGGGGCGGTCAATCAGCCCCAGCATTTT. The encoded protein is CASSVQGAVNQPQHF. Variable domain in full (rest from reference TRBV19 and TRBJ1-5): DGGITQSPKYLFRKEGQNVTLSCEQNLNHDAMYWYRQDPGQGLRLIYYSQIVNDFQKGDIAEGYSVSREKKESFPLTVTSAQKNPTAFYLCASSVQGAVNQPQHFGDGTRLSIL.

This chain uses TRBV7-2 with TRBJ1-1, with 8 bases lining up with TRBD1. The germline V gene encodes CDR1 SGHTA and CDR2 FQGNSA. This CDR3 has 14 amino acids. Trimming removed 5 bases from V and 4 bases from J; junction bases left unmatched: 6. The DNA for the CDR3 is TGTGCCAGCAGCCTTACTACAGGGGGCACTGAAGCTTTCTTT. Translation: CASSLTTGGTEAFF.

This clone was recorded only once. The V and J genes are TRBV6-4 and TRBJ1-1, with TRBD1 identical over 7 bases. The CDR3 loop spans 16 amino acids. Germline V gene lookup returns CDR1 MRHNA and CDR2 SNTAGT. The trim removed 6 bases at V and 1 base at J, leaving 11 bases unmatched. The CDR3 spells CASRLNEGAKNTEAFF. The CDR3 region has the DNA TGTGCCAGCAGACTTAATGAGGGGGCGAAGAACACTGAAGCTTTCTTT.

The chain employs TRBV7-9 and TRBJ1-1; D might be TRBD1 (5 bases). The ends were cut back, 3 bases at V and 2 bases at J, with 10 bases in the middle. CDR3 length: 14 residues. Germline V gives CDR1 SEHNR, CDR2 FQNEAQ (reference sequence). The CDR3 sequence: CASSFGGLNTEAFF. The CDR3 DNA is TGTGCCAGCAGCTTCGGGGGACTAAACACTGAAGCTTTCTTT.

The CDR3 sequence: CAVRGTDSTEAFF. In DNA form, the CDR3 reads TGTGCCGTCAGGGGGACAGACAGCACTGAAGCTTTCTTT. The chain uses TRBV6-1 and TRBJ1-1; TRBD1 matches 7 bases. Trimming cost V 11 bases and J 4 bases; bases outside gene matches: 10. CDR1 is MNHNS, CDR2 SASEGT, per germline. This CDR3 contains 13 residues.

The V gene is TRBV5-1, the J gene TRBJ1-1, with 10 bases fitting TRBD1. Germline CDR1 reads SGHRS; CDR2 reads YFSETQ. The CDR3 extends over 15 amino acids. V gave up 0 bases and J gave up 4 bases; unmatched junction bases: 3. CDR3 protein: CASSLVGTGVTEAFF. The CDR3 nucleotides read TGCGCCAGCAGCTTGGTGGGGACAGGGGTCACTGAAGCTTTCTTT. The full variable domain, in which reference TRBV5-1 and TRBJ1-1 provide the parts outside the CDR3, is KAGVTQTPRYLIKTRGQQVTLSCSPISGHRSVSWYQQTPGQGLQFLFEYFSETQRNKGNFPGRFSGRQFSNSRSEMNVSTLELGDSALYLCASSLVGTGVTEAFFGQGTRLTVV.

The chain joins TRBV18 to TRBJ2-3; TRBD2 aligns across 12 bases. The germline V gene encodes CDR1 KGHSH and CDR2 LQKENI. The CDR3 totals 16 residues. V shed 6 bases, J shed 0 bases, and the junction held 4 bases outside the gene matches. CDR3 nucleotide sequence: TGTGCCAGCTCCCGGACTAGCGGGGATAGCACAGATACGCAGTATTTT. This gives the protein CASSRTSGDSTDTQYF.